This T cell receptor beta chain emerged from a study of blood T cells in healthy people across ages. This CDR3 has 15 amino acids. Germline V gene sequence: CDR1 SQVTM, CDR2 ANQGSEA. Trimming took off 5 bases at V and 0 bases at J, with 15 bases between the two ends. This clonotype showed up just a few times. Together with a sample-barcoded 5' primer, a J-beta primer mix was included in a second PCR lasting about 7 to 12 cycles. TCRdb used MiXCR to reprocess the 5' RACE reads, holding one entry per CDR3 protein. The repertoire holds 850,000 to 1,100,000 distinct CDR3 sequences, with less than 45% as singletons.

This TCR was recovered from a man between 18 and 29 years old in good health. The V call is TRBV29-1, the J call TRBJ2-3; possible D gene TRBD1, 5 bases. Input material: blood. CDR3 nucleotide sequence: TGCAGCGTTCTAGGACAAACAACTAGCACAGATACGCAGTATTTT. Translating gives CSVLGQTTSTDTQYF.